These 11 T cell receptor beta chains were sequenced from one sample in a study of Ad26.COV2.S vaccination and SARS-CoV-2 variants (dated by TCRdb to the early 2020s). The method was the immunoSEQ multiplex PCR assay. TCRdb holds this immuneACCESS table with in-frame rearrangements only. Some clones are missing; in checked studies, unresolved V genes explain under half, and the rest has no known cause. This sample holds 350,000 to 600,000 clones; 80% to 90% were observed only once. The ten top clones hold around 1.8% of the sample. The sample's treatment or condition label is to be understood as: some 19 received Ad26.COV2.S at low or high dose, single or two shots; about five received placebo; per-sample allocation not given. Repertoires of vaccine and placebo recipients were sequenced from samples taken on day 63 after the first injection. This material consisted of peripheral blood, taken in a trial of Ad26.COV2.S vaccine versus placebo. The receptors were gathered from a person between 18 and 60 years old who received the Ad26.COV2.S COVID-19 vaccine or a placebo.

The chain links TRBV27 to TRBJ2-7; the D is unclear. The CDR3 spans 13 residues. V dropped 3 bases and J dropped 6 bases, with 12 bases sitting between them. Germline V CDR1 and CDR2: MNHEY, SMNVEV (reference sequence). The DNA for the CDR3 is TGTGCCAGCAGTTTTAGGGCGAAGGGCGAGCAGTACTTC. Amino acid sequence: CASSFRAKGEQYF.

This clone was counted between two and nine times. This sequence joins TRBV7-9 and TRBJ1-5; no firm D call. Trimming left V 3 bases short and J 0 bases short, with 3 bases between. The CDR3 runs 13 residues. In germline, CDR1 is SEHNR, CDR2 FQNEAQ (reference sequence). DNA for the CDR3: TGTGCCAGCAGCTTTTATAGCAATCAGCCCCAGCATTTT. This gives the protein CASSFYSNQPQHF.

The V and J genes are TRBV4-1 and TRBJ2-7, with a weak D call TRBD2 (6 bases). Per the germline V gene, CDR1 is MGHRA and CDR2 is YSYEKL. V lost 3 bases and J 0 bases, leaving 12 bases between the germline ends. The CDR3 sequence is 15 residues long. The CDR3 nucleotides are TGCGCCAGCAGCCAGCCTACCGGGGGCTCCTACGAGCAGTACTTC. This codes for CASSQPTGGSYEQYF.

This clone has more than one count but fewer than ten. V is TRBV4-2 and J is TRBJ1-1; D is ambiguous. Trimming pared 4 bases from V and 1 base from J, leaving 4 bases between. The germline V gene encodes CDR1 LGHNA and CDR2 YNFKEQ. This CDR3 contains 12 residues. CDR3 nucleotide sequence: TGTGCCAGCAGCCGGCAGAACACTGAAGCTTTCTTT. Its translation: CASSRQNTEAFF.

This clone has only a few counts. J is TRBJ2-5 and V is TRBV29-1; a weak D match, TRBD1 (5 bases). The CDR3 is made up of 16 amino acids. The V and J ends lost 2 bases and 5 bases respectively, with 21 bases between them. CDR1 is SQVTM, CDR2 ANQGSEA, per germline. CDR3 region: CSVERSRAGAWETQYF. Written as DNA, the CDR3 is TGCAGCGTTGAACGCTCCCGCGCTGGGGCCTGGGAGACCCAGTACTTC.

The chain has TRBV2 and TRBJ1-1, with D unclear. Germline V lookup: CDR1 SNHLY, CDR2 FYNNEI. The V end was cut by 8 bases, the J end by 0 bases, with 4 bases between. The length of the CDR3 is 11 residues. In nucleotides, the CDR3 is TGTGCCAGCCACCTGAACACTGAAGCTTTCTTT. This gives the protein CASHLNTEAFF.

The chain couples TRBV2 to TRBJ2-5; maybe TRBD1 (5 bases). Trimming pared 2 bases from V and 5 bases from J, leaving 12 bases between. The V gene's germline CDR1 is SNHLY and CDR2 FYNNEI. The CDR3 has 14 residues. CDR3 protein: CASSESWGLETQYF. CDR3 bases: TGTGCCAGCAGTGAATCATGGGGCCTTGAGACCCAGTACTTC.

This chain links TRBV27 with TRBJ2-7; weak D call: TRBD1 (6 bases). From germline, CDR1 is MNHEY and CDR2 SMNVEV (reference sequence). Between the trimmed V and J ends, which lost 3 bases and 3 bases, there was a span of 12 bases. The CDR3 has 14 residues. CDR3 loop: CASSFLGQYYEQYF. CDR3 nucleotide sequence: TGTGCCAGCAGTTTCCTTGGACAGTACTACGAGCAGTACTTC.

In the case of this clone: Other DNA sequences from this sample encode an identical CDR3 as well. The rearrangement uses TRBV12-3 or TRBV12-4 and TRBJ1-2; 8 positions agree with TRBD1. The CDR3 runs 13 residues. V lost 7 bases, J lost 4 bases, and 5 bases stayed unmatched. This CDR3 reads CASTPDRGYGYTF. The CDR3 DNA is TGTGCCAGCACCCCCGACAGGGGCTATGGCTACACCTTC.

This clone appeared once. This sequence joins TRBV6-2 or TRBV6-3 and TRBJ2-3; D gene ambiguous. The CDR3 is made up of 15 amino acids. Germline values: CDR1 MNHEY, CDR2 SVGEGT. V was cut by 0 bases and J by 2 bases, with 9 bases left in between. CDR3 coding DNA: TGTGCCAGCAGTTACTCAGGGTCTTACACAGATACGCAGTATTTT. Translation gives CASSYSGSYTDTQYF.

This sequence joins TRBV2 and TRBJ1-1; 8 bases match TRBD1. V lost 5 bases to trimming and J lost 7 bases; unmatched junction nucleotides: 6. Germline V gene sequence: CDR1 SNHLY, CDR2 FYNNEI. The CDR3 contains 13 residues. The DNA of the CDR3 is TGTGCCAGCAGTTTTCAGGGGGCAGGTGAAGCTTTCTTT. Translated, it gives CASSFQGAGEAFF.